This T cell receptor beta chain was recovered during a study of T cell responses to AZD1222 COVID-19 vaccine. Germline lookup yields CDR1 SGHTA and CDR2 FQGTGA. Trimming pared 5 bases from V and 1 base from J, leaving 8 bases between. The CDR3 is 13 amino acids. Using immunoSEQ multiplex PCR, the repertoire was profiled, and TCRdb retains in-frame clones only, with some absent. Among under 95,000 clones listed, about nine tenths were seen once. Sequencing used peripheral blood, obtained 28 days after the second AZD1222 dose. The genes are TRBV7-3 and TRBJ1-1; D is ambiguous. This receptor was obtained from an adult who received the AZD1222 COVID-19 vaccine. The CDR3 sequence: CASSPRQNTEAFF. The CDR3 DNA sequence: TGTGCCAGCAGCCCCAGACAGAACACTGAAGCTTTCTTT.